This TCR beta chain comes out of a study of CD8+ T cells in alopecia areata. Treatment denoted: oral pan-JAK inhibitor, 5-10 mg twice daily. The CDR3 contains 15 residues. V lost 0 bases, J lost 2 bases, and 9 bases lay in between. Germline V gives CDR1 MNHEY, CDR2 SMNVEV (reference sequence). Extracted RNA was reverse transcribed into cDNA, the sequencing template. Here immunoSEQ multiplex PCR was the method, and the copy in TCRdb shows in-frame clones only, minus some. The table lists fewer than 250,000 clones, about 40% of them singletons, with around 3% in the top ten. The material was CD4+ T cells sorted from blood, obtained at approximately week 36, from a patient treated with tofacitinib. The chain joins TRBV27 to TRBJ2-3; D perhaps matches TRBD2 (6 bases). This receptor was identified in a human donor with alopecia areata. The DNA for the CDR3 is TGTGCCAGCAGTTTATCGGTAGCGGTCACAGATACGCAGTATTTT. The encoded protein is CASSLSVAVTDTQYF.